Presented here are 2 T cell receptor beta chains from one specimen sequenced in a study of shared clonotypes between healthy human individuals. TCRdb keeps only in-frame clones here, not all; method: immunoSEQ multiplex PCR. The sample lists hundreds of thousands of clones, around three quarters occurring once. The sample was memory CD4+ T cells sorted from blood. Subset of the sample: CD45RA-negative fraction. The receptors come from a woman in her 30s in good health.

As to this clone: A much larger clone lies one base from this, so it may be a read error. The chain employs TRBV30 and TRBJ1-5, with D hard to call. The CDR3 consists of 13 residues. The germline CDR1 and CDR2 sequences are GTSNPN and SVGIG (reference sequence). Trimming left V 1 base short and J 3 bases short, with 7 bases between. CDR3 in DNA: TGTGCCTGGAGTGGGGGAGACAATCAGCCCCAGCATTTT. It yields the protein CAWSGGDNQPQHF.

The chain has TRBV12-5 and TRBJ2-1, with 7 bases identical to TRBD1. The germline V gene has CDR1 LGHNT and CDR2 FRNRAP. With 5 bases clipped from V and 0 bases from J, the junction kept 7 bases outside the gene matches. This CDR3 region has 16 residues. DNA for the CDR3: TGTGCTAGTGGTCAGTACAGGGGATTCTCCTACAATGAGCAGTTCTTC. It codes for CASGQYRGFSYNEQFF.